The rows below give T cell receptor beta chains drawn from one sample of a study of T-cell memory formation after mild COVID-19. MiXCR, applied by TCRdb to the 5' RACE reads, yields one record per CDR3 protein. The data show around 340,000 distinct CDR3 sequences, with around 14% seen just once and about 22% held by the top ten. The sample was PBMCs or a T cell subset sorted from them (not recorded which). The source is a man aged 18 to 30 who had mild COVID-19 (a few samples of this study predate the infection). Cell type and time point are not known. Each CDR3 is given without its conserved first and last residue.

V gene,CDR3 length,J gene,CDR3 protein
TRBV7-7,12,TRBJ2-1,ASSLGGLADEQF
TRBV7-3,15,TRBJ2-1,ASSRDSRGITYNEQF
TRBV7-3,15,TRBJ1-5,ASSYRQMLWSNQPQH
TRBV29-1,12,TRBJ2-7,SVAGDGSRREQY
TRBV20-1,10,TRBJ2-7,SVGSQSYEQY
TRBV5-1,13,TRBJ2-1,ASSLLPAGENEQF
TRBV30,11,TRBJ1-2,ARRRESNYGYT
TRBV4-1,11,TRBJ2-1,ASSQRLAGAQF
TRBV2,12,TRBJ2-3,ASSEQGNWDTQY
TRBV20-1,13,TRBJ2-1,SARGGMGPYNEQF
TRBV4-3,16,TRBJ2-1,ASSQERLLAGAHNEQF
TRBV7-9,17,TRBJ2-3,ASSNPSLAGGASTDTQY
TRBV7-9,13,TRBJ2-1,ASSLEGGAFNEQF
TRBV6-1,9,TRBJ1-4,ASSEKEKLF
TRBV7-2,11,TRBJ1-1,ASSSDRVTEAF
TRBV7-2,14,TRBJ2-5,ASSFPGQGLGETQY
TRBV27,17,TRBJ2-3,ATQPGRKGTSGYTDTQY
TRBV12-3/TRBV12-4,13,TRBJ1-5,ASSTGQGANQPQH
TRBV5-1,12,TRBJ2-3,ASSFSHSTDTQY
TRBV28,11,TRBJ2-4,ASNLSAKNIQY
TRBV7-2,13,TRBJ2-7,ASSATGTGHYEQY
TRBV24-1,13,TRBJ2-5,ATSGLTYVRETQY
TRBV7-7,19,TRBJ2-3,ASSLVSPTGRGLASTDTQY
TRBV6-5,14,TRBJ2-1,ASSPRGTSGRNEQF
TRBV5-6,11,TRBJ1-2,ASSLAEGQGYT
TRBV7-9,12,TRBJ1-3,ASSLRTGEYTIY
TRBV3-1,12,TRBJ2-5,ASSLTGVEETQY
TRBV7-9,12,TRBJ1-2,ASSQGGGGRGYT
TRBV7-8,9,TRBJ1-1,ASRGSIGAF
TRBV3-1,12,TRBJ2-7,ASRDRQRAGEQY
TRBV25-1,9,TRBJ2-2,ASKETGELF
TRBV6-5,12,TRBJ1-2,ASTRGGPVYGYT
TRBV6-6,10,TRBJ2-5,ASSYRVETQY
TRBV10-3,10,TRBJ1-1,AISESGFEAF
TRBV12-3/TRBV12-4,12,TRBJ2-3,ASRIGGAADTQY
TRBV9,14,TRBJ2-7,ASSVDPGGSTYEQY
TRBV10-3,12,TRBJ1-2,AISESLDLPGYT
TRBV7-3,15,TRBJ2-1,ASSLGVEGAAYNEQF
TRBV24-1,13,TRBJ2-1,ATSDLLQTAEEQF
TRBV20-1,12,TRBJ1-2,SASPPGGNYGYT
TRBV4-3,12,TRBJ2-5,ASSPSGLGETQY
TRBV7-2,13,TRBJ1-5,ASSADRGRYQPQH
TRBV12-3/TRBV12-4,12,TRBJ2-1,ASSRGGQGNEQF
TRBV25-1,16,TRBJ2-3,ASSQPSGAGVYADTQY
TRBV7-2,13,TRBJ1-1,ASSDPRVWNTEAF